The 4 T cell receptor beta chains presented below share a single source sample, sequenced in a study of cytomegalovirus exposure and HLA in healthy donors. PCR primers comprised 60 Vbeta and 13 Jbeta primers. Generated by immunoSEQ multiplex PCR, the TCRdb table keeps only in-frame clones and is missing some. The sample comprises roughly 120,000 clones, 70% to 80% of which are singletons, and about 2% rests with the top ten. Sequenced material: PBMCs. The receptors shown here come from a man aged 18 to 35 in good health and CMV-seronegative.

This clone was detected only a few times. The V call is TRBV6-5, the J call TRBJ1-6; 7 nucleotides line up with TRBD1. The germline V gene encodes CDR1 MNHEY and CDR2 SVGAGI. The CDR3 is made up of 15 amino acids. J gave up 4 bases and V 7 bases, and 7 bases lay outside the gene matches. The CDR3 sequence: CASIWTGVYNSPLHF. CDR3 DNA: TGTGCCAGCATCTGGACAGGAGTTTATAATTCACCCCTCCACTTT.

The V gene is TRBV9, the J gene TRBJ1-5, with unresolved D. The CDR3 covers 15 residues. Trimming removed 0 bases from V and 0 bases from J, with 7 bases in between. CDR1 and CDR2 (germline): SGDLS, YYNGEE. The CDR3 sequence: CASSVGHGSNQPQHF. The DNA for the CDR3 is TGTGCCAGCAGCGTAGGACACGGTAGCAATCAGCCCCAGCATTTT.

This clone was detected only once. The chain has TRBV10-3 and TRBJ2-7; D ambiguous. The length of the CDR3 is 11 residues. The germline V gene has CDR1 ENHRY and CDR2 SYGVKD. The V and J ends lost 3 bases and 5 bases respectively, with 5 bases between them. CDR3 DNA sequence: TGTGCCATCAGTGACGTAGACGAGCAGTACTTC. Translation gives CAISDVDEQYF.

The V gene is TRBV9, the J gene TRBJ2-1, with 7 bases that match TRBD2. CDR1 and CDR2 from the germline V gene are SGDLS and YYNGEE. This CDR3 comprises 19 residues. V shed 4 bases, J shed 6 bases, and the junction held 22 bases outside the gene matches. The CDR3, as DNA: TGTGCCAGCAGCCCCCCTGTGGGAGGGTCCGAGAACGGGGGCAATGAGCAGTTCTTC. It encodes CASSPPVGGSENGGNEQFF. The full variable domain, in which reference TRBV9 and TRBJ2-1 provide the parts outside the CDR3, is DSGVTQTPKHLITATGQRVTLRCSPRSGDLSVYWYQQSLDQGLQFLIQYYNGEERAKGNILERFSAQQFPDLHSELNLSSLELGDSALYFCASSPPVGGSENGGNEQFFGPGTRLTVL.